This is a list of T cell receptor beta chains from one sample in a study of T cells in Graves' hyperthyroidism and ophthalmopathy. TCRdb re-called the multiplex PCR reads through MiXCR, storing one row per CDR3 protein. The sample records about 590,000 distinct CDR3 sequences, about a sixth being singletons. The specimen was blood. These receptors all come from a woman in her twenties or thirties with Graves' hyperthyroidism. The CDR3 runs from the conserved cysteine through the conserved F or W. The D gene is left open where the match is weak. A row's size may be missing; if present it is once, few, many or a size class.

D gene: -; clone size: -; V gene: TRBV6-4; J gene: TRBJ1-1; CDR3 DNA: TGTGCCAGCAGTGACTCGAAATTAGGGGCTGAAGCTTTCTTT; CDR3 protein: CASSDSKLGAEAFF
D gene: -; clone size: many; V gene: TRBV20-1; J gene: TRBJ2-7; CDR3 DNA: TGCAGTGCTAGACCCAGATGGGACCCCGGGGGCTCCTACGAGCAGTACTTC; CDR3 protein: CSARPRWDPGGSYEQYF
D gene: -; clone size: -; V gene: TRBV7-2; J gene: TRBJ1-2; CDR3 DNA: TGTGCCAGCAGCTTGGGACGGATGGGGGCGCTGGGCTACACCTTC; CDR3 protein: CASSLGRMGALGYTF
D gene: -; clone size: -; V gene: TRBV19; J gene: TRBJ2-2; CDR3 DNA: TGTGCCAGTAGTATACGGTACGGTCAGAGGAACACCGGGGAGCTGTTTTTT; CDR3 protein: CASSIRYGQRNTGELFF
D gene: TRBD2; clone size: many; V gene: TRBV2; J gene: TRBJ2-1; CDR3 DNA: TGTGCCAGCAGCACTAGCGGCAATGAGCAGTTCTTC; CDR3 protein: CASSTSGNEQFF
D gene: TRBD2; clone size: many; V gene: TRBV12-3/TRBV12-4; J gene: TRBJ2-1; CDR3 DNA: TGTGCCAGCAGGGCGACTAGCGGGACGTACAATGAGCAGTTCTTC; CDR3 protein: CASRATSGTYNEQFF
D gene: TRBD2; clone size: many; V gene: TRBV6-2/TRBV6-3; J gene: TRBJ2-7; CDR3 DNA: TGTGCCAGCAGTTACGGGACTAGAGTCCACGAGCAGTACTTC; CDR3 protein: CASSYGTRVHEQYF
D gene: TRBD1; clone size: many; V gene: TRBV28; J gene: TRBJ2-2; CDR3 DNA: TGTGCCAGCATACAGGGGGGCGAAACCGGGGAGCTGTTTTTT; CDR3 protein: CASIQGGETGELFF
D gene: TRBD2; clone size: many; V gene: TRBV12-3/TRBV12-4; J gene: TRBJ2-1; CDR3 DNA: TGTGCCAGCAGTTTTGGGGGACTAGCCCCCTCCTACAATGAGCAGTTCTTC; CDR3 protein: CASSFGGLAPSYNEQFF
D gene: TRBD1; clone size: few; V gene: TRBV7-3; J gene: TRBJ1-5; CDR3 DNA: TGTGCCAGCAGCTTATGGGGACAGGAAGAAGTTAATAGCAATCAGCCCCAGCATTTT; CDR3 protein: CASSLWGQEEVNSNQPQHF
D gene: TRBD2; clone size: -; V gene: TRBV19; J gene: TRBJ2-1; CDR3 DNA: TGTGCCAGTAGTATAGAGACTAGCGGGACTAGGGGATGGTTCAATGAGCAGTTCTTC; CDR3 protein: CASSIETSGTRGWFNEQFF
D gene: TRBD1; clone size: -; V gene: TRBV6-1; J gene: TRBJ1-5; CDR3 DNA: TGTGCCAGCAGCCGGAAATCTCCGGGACAGGGCCTCAATCAGCCCCAGCATTTT; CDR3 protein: CASSRKSPGQGLNQPQHF
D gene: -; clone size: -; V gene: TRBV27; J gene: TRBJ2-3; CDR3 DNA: TGTGCCAGCAGTTGGGGGGGCGATACGCAGTATTTT; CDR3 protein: CASSWGGDTQYF
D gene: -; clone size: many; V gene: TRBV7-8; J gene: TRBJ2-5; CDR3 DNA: TGTGCCAGCAGCTTAAGGGGGGGACAGGAAGAGACCCAGTACTTC; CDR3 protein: CASSLRGGQEETQYF
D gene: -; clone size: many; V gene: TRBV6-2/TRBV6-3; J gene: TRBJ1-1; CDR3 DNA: TGTGCCAGCACGCACCCGGGGGGATTTGTCGGTGAAGCTTTCTTT; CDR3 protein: CASTHPGGFVGEAFF
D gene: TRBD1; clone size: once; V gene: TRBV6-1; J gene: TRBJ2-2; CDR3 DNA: TGTGCCAGCAGACAGGGGGCCAGGGAGCTGTTTTTT; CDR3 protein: CASRQGARELFF
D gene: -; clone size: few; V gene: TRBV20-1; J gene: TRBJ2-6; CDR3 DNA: TGCAGTGCCAGGGGGGACTACCCCTCTGGGGCCAACGTCCTGACTTTC; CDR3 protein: CSARGDYPSGANVLTF
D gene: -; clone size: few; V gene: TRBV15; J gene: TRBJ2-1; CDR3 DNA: TGTGCCACCAGCAGAGTCGGGGTTGAGCAGTTCTTC; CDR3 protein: CATSRVGVEQFF
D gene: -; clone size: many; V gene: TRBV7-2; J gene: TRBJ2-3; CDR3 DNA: TGTGCCAGCAGCGCCGGGGACGCCCCAGATACGCAGTATTTT; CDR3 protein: CASSAGDAPDTQYF
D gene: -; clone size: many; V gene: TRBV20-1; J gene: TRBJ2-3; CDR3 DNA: TGCAGTGCTAAGAGTTCCACAGATACGCAGTATTTT; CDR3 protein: CSAKSSTDTQYF
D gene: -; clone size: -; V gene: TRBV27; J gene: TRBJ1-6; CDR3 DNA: TGTGCCAGCGGTTTAGAATGGGGACTGAATTCACCCCTCCACTTT; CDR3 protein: CASGLEWGLNSPLHF
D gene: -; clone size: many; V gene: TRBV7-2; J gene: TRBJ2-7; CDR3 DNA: TGTGCCAGCAGCTTAGGCCTAGCCCACTCCTACGAGCAGTACTTC; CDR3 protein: CASSLGLAHSYEQYF
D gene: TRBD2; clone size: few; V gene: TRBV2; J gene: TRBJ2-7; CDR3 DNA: TGTGCCAGCAGTGAAGCGCGGGGACTAGCGCACGAGCAGTACTTC; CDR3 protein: CASSEARGLAHEQYF
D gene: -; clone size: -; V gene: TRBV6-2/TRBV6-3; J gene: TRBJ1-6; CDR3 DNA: TGTGCCAGCAGTTACTCCCGGGACGGCACCGATTCACCCCCCCACTTT; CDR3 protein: CASSYSRDGTDSPPHF
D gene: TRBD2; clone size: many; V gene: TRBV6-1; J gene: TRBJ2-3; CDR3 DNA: TGTGCCAGCAGGCGGGGGGGCACAGATACGCAGTATTTT; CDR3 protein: CASRRGGTDTQYF
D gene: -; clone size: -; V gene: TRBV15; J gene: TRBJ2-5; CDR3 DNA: TGTGCCACCAGCAGAGATCCCGGAGAGACCCAGTACTTC; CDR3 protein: CATSRDPGETQYF
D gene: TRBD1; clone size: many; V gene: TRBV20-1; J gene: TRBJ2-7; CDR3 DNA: TGCAGTGCTCGAGAGACAGGGGGCTTATCTTACGAGCAGTACTTC; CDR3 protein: CSARETGGLSYEQYF
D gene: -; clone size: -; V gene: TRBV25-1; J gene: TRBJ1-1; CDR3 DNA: TGTGCCAGCAGTGATAGGCGGAGGAACACTGAAGCTTTCTTT; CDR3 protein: CASSDRRRNTEAFF
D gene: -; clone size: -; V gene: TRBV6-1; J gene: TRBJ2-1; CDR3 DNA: TGTGCCAGCAGTATGACTAGATGGGGATACAATGAGCAGTTCTTC; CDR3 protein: CASSMTRWGYNEQFF
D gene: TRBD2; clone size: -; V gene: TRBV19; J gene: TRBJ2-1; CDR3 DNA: TGTGCCAGTAGTATGGGTGGTTCCGGTAGCGGGAGATCTGAACAGTTCTTC; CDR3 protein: CASSMGGSGSGRSEQFF
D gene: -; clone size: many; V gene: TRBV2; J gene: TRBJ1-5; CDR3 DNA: TGTGCCAGCAAGTTTCCGTCAGGGGGCAATCAGCCCCAGCATTTT; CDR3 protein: CASKFPSGGNQPQHF
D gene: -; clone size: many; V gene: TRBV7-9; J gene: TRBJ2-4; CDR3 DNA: TGTGCCAGCAGCTTCGTCCAAGGGCCTCAAAACATTCAGTACTTC; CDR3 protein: CASSFVQGPQNIQYF
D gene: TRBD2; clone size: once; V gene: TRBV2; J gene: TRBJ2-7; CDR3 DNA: TGTGCCAGCAGTGTTCGACTAGCGGCCTACGAGCAGTACTTC; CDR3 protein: CASSVRLAAYEQYF
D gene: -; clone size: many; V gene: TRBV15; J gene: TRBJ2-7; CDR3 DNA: TGTGCCACCAGCGATTTTAGCAGAAGTCGGAACGAGCAGTACTTC; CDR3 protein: CATSDFSRSRNEQYF
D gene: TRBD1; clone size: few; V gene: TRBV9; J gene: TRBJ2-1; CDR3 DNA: TGTGCCAGCAGCGTAGAGACAGGGGGCAACAATGAGCAGTTCTTC; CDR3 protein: CASSVETGGNNEQFF
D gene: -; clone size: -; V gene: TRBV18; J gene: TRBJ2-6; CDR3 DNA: TGTGCCAGCTCACCACAGCTAGGGTCCGGGGCCAACGTCCTGACTTTC; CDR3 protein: CASSPQLGSGANVLTF
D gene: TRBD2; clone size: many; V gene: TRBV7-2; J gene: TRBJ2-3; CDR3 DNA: TGTGCCAGCAGCCCAATCCGGCTGACTAGCGGGAGGAGCACAGATACGCAGTATTTT; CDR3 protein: CASSPIRLTSGRSTDTQYF
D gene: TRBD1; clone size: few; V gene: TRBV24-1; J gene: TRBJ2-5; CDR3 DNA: TGTGCCACAAGTCCGGGACAGGGGAGAGAGGAGACCCAGTACTTC; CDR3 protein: CATSPGQGREETQYF
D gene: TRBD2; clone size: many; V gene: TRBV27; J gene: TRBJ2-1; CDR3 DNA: TGTGCCAGCAGTCCCCCAGCGGGAGAAGGGGTTGAGCAGTTCTTC; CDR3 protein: CASSPPAGEGVEQFF
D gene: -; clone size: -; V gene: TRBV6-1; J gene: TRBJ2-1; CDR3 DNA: TGTGCCAGCAGGCCCGCCGCGGGGAATGTGAATGAGCAGTTCTTC; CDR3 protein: CASRPAAGNVNEQFF
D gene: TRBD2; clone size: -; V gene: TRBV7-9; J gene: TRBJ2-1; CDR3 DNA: TGTGCCAGCAGGGAGACTAGCGGGAGTCGCCCCTACAATGAGCAGTTCTTC; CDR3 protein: CASRETSGSRPYNEQFF
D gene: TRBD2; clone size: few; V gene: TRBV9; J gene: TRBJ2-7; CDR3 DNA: TGTGCCAGCAGCACCGTGGGTTCTAGCGGGGGTGAGCAGTACTTC; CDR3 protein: CASSTVGSSGGEQYF
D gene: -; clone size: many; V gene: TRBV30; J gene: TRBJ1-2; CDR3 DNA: TGTGCCTGGAGTCGCACGGGCAACTATGGCTACACCTTC; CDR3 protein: CAWSRTGNYGYTF
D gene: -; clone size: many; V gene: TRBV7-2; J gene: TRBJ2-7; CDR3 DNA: TGTGCCAGCAGCTTAGCATGGACGGAGGAGCAGTACTTC; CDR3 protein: CASSLAWTEEQYF